The TCR beta chain under discussion was sequenced for a study of cytomegalovirus exposure and HLA in healthy donors. The CDR3 runs to 11 residues. Germline loops: CDR1 DFQATT, CDR2 SNEGSKA (reference sequence). Trimming removed 5 bases at V and 7 bases at J, with 8 bases between. With 60 Vbeta and 13 Jbeta primers, the PCR was carried out. Data came from immunoSEQ multiplex PCR; TCRdb stores just in-frame clones and leaves some out. The sample has about 120,000 clones; roughly 80% are singletons. This clonotype originated in a woman aged 40 to 50 in good health and CMV-seropositive. The chain has TRBV20-1 and TRBJ2-2; TRBD2 is a possible D gene (5 bases). Sequenced input: PBMCs. Here the CDR3 reads CSAPRVGELFF. As DNA, the CDR3 is TGCAGTGCTCCGAGGGTCGGGGAGCTGTTTTTT.